One T cell receptor (beta chain) is described in this entry. It was genomic DNA that served as the template for profiling TCR beta VDJ and CDR3. TCRdb processed the reads anew with MiXCR; each CDR3 protein has one entry. Among more than 250,000 distinct CDR3 sequences listed, 70% to 85% were seen once. This sample is drawn from a study of CD8+CD57+ T cells in acquired aplastic anemia. Only patients with CD8+CD57+ cell expansion on flow cytometry were chosen for sequencing. All patients had severe acquired aplastic anemia. Germline CDR1 reads SGHAT; CDR2 reads FQNNGV. The V segment lost 4 bases and the J segment 4 bases; nucleotides outside the gene matches: 4. The CDR3 sequence is 14 residues long.

The receptor was derived from a human donor with aplastic anemia. Sequencing was carried out using sorted CD4+, CD8+, or CD8+CD57+ T cells (not recorded which) from PBMCs. The genes are TRBV11-2 and TRBJ2-3; 8 bases match TRBD1. CDR3 loop: CASSSGQGADTQYF. The CDR3 bases are TGTGCCAGCAGCTCTGGACAGGGCGCAGATACGCAGTATTTT.